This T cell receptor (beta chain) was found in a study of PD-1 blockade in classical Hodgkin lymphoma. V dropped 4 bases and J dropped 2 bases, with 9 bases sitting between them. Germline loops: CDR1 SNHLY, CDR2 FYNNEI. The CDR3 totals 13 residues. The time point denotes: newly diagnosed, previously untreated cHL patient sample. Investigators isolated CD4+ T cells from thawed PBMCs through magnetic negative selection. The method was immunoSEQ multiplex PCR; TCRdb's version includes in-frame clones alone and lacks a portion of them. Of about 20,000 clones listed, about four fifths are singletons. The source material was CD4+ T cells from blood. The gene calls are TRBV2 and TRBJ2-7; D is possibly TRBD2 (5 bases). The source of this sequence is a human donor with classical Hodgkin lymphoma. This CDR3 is CASSGLGAYEQYF. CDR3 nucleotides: TGTGCCAGCAGTGGCCTCGGGGCCTACGAGCAGTACTTC.